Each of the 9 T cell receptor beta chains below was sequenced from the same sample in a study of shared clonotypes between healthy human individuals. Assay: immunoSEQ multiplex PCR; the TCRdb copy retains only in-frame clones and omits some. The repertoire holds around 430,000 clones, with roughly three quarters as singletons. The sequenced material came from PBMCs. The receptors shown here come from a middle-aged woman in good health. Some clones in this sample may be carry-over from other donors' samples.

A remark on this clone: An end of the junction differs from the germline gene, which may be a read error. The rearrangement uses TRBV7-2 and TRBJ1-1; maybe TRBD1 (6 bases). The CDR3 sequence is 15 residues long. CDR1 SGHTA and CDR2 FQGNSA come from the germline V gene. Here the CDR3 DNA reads TGCGCCAGCAGCCAAGGGAGACAGGAGAACACTGAAGCTTTCTTT. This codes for CASSQGRQENTEAFF.

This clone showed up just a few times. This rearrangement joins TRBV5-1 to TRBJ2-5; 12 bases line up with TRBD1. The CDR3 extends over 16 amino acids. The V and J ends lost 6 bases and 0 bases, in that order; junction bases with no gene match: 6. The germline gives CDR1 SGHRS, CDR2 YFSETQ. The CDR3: CASTPGQGAYQETQYF. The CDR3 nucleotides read TGCGCCAGCACGCCGGGACAGGGGGCCTACCAAGAGACCCAGTACTTC.

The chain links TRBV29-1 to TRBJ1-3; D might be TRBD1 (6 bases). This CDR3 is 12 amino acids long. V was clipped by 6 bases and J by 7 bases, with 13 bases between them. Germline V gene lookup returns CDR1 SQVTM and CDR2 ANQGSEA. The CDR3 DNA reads TGCAGCGTGGTAGTAGGGGGGAACACCATATATTTT. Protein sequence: CSVVVGGNTIYF.

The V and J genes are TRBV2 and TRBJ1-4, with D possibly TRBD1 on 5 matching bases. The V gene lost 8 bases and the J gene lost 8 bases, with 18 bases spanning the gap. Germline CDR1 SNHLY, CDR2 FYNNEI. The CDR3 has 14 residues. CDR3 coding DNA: TGTGCCAGCTCGGCGCGGCGGGACTACGAAAAACTGTTTTTT. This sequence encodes CASSARRDYEKLFF.

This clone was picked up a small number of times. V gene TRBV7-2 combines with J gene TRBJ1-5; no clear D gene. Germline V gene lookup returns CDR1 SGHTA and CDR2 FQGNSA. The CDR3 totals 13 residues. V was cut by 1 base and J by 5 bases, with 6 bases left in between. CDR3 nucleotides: TGTGCCAGCAGCTTAGGAGGTTATCAGCCCCAGCATTTT. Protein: CASSLGGYQPQHF.

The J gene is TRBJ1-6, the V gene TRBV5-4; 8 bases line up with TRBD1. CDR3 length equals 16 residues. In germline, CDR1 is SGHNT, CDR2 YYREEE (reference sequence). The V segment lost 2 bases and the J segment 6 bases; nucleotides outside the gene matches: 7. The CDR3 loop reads CASSLDGQGSNSPLHF. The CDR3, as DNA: TGTGCCAGCAGCTTAGATGGACAGGGCAGTAATTCACCCCTCCACTTT.

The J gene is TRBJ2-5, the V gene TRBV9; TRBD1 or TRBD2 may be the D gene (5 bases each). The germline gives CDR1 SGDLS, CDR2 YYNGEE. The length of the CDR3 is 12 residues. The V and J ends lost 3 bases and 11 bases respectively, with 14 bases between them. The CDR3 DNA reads TGTGCCAGCAGCGCATGGGGGACCGAACAGTACTTC. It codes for CASSAWGTEQYF.

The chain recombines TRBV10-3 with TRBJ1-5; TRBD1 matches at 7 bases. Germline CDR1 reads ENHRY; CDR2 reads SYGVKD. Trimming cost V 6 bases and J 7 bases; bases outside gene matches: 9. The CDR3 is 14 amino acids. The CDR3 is CAISSDREVQPQHF. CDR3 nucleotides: TGTGCCATCAGCTCAGACAGGGAGGTCCAGCCCCAGCATTTT.

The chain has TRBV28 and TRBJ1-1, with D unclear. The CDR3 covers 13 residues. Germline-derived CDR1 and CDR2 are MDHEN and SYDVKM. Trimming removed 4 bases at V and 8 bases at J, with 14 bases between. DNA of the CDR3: TGTGCCAGCAGTTCGTCAAGACGGAACGAAGCTTTCTTT. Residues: CASSSSRRNEAFF.